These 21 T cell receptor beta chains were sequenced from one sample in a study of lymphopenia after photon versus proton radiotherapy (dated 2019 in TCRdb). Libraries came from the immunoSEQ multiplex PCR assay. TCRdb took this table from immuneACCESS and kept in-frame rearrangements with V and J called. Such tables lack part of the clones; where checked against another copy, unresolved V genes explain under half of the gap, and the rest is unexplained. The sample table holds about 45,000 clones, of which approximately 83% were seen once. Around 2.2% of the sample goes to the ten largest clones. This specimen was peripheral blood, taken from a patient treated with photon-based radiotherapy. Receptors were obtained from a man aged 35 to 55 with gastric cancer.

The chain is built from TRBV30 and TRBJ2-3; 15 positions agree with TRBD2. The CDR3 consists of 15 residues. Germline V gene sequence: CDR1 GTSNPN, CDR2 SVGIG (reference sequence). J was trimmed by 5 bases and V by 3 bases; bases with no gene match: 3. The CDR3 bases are TGTGCCTGGAGGGCGGGACTAGCGGGGGGAGATACGCAGTATTTT. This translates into CAWRAGLAGGDTQYF.

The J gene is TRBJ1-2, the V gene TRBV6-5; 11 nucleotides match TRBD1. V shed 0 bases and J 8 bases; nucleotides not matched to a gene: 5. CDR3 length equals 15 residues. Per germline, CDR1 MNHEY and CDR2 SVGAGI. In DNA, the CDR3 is TGTGCCAGCAGTTACTCCCTCGGGACAGGGGGAGGCTACACCTTC. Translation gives CASSYSLGTGGGYTF.

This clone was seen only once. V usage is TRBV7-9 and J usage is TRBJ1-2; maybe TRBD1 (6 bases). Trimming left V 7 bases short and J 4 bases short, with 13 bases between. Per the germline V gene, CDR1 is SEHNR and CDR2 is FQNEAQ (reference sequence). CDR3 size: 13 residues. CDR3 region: CASKPQGAYGYTF. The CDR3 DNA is TGTGCCAGCAAACCACAGGGAGCCTATGGCTACACCTTC.

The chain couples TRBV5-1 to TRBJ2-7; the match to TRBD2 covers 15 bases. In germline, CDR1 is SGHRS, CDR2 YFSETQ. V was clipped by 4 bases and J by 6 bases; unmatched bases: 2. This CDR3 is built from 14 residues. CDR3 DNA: TGCGCCAGCAGCCCGGGACTAGCGGGGGGCGAGCAGTACTTC. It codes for CASSPGLAGGEQYF.

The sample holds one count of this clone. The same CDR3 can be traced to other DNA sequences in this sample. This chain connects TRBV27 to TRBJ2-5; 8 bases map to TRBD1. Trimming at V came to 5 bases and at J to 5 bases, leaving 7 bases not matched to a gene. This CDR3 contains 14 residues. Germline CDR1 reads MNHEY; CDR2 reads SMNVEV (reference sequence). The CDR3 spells CASSPGQGTETQYF. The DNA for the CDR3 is TGTGCCAGCAGTCCAGGACAGGGAACGGAGACCCAGTACTTC.

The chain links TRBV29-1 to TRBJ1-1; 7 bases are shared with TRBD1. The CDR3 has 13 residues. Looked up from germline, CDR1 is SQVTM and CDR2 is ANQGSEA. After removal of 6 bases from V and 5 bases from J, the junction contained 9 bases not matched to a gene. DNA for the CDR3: TGCAGCGTACAAAGGTCAGGGGGGACTGAAGCTTTCTTT. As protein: CSVQRSGGTEAFF.

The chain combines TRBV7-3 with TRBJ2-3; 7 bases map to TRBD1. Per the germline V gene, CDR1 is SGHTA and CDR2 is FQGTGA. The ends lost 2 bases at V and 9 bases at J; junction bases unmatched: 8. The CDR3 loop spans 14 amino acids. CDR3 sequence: CASSLGTGVGTQYF. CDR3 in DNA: TGTGCCAGCAGCTTAGGAACAGGGGTAGGCACGCAGTATTTT.

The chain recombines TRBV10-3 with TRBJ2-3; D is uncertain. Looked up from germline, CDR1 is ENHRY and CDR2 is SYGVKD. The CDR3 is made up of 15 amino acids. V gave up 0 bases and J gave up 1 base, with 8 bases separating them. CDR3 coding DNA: TGTGCCATCAGTGAGTCGACGGCGGGCACAGATACGCAGTATTTT. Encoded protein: CAISESTAGTDTQYF.

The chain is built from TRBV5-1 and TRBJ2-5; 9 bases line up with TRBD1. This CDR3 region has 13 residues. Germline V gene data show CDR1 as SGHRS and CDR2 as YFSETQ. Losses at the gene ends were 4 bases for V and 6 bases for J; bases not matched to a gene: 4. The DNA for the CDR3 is TGCGCCAGCAGCAGGGGACAGGGTCAGACCCAGTACTTC. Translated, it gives CASSRGQGQTQYF.

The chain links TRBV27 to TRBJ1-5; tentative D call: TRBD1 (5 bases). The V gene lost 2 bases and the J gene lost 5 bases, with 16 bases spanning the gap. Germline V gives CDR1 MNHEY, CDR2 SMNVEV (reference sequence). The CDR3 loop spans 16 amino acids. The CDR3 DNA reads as TGTGCCAGCAGTTTAATCGGCAGGGCGCCCGATCAGCCCCAGCATTTT. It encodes CASSLIGRAPDQPQHF.

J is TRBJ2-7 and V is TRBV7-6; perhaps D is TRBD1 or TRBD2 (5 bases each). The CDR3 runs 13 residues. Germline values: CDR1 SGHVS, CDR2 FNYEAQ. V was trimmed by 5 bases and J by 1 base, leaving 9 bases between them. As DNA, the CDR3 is TGTGCCAGCAGCCAGGGACGGTCCTACGAGCAGTACTTC. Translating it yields CASSQGRSYEQYF.

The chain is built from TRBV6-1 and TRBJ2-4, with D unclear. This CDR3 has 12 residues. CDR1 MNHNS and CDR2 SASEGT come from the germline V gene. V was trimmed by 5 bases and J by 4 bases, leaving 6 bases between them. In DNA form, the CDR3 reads TGTGCCAGCAGTAGAGATAAAAACATTCAGTACTTC. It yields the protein CASSRDKNIQYF.

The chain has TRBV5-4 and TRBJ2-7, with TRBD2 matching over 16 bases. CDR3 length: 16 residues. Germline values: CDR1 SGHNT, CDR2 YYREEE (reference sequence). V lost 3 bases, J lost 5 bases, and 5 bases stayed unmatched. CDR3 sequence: CASSSGTSGGVNEQYF. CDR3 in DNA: TGTGCCAGCAGCTCAGGGACTAGCGGGGGGGTAAACGAGCAGTACTTC.

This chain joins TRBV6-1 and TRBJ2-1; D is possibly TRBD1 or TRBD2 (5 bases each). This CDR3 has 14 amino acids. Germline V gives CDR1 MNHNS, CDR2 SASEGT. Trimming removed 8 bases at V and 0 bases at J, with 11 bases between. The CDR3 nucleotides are TGTGCCAGCTGGGACGGCCGCTCCTACAATGAGCAGTTCTTC. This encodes CASWDGRSYNEQFF.

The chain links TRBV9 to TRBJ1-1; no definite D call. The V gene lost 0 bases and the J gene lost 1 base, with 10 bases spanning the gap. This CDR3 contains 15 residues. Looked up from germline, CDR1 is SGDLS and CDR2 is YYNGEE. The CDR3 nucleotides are TGTGCCAGCAGCGTAGGAGTCACCAAGAACACTGAAGCTTTCTTT. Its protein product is CASSVGVTKNTEAFF.

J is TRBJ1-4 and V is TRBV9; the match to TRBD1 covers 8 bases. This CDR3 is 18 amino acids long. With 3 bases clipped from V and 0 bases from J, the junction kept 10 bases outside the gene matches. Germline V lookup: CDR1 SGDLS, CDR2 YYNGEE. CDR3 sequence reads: CASSATVRQGTTNEKLFF. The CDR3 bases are TGTGCCAGCAGCGCTACCGTAAGACAGGGGACAACTAATGAAAAACTGTTTTTT. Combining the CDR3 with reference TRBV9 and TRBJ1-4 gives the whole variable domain DSGVTQTPKHLITATGQRVTLRCSPRSGDLSVYWYQQSLDQGLQFLIQYYNGEERAKGNILERFSAQQFPDLHSELNLSSLELGDSALYFCASSATVRQGTTNEKLFFGSGTQLSVL.

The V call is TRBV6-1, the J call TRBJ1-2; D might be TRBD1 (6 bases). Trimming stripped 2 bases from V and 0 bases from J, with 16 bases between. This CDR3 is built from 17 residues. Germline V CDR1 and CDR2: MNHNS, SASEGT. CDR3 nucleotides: TGTGCCAGCAGTGAAATGGGGGGACACCGACCTAACTATGGCTACACCTTC. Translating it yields CASSEMGGHRPNYGYTF.

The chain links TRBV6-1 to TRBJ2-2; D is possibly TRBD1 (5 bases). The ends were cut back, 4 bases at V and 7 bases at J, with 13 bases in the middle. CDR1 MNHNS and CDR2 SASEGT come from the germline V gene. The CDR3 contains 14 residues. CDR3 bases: TGTGCCAGCAGTGGGCGGACCCAGGGCGGGGAGCTGTTTTTT. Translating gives CASSGRTQGGELFF.

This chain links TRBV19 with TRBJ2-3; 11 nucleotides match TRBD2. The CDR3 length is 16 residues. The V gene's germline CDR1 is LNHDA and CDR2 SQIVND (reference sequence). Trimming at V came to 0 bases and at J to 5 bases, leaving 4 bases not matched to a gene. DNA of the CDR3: TGTGCCAGTAGTATAGATTCCCTAGCGGGGGGAGATACGCAGTATTTT. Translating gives CASSIDSLAGGDTQYF.

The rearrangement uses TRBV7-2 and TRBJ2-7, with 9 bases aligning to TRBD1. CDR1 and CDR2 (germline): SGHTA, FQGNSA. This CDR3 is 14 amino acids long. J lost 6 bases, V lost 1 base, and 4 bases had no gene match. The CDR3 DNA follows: TGTGCCAGCAGCTTAGGGGGACAGGGTGGCGAGCAGTACTTC. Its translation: CASSLGGQGGEQYF.

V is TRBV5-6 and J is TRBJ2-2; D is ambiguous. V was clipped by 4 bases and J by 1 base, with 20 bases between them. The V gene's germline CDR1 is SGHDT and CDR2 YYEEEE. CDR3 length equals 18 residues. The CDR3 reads CASSRPGLGSLNTGELFF. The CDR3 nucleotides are TGTGCCAGCAGCCGACCGGGTCTTGGAAGCCTGAACACCGGGGAGCTGTTTTTT.